This TCR beta chain was obtained from a study of radiation and T cells in renal cell carcinoma. On this clone itself: The target antigen is unknown.

Study results and caveats: From baseline, blood top tumor clonotypes peaked at 2 weeks post-radiation. Sampling covered only around 1 g of each tumor. Baseline intratumoral clonotype presence is unknown without pretreatment biopsies.

Trimming left V 5 bases short and J 0 bases short, with 16 bases between. CDR3 size: 15 residues. The germline V gene encodes CDR1 GTSNPN and CDR2 SVGIG (reference sequence). Treatment meaning: 15 Gy SBRT to primary tumor, nephrectomy 4 weeks later. Using immunoSEQ multiplex PCR, the repertoire was profiled, and TCRdb retains in-frame clones only, with some absent. Of some 5,000 clones detected, around 50% appear once; the ten largest clones hold 53%. This sequence was found in a man in his sixties with renal cell carcinoma. The sequencing used tumor tissue, collected from a patient whose treatment included radiotherapy and nephrectomy. The J gene is TRBJ1-1, the V gene TRBV30, with D unclear. The CDR3 DNA reads as TGTGCCTGGGTCAGACTCCTCCATATGAACACTGAAGCTTTCTTT. Translation: CAWVRLLHMNTEAFF.